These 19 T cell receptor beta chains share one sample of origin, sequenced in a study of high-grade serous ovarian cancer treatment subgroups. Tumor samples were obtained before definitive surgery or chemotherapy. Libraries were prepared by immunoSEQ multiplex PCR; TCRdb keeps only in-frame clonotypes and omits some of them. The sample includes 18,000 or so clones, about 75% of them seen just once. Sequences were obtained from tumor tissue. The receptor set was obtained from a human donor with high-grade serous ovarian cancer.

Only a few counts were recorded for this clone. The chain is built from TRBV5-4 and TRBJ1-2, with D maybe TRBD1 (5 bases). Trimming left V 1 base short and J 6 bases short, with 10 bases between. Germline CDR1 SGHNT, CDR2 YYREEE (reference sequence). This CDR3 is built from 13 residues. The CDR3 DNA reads TGTGCCAGCAGCTTGCGGGGGGGGAATGGCTACACCTTC. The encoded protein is CASSLRGGNGYTF. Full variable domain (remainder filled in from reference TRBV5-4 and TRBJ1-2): ETGVTQSPTHLIKTRGQQVTLRCSSQSGHNTVSWYQQALGQGPQFIFQYYREEENGRGNFPPRFSGLQFPNYSSELNVNALELDDSALYLCASSLRGGNGYTFGSGTRLTVV.

The DNA of the CDR3 is TGTGCCACCAGGAAATTAGGTGACAGGGGGCGAAACTATGGCTACACCTTC. Translation: CATRKLGDRGRNYGYTF. V gene TRBV28 combines with J gene TRBJ1-2; 10 bases agree with TRBD1. V shed 10 bases, J shed 2 bases, and the junction held 16 bases outside the gene matches. Germline loops: CDR1 MDHEN, CDR2 SYDVKM. This CDR3 comprises 17 residues.

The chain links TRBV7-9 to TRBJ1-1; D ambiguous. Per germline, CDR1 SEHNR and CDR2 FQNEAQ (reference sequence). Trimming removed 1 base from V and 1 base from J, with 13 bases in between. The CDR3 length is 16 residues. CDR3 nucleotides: TGTGCCAGCAGCTTAGGCTATGGCTCGGGGAACACTGAAGCTTTCTTT. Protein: CASSLGYGSGNTEAFF.

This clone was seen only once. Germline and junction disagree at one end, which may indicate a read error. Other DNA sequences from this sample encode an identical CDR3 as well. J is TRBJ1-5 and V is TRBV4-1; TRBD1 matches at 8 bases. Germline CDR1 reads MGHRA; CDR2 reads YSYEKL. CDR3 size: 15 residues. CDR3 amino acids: CASSQNRQGNQPQHF. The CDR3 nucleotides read TGCGCTAGCAGCCAAAATCGACAGGGGAATCAGCCCCAGCATTTT.

CDR3 in amino acids: CASGVQGYTEAFF. The CDR3 bases are TGTGCCAGCGGTGTACAGGGGTACACTGAAGCTTTCTTT. V usage is TRBV11-2 and J usage is TRBJ1-1, with 7 bases that match TRBD1. Trimming cost V 8 bases and J 3 bases; bases outside gene matches: 6. Germline V CDR1 and CDR2: SGHAT, FQNNGV. This CDR3 has 13 residues.

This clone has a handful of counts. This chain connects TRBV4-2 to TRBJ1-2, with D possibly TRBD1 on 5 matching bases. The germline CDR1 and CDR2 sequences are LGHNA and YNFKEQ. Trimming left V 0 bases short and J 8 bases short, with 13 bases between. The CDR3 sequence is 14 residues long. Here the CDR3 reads CASSQDPGPLGYTF. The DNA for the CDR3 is TGTGCCAGCAGCCAAGATCCGGGGCCTCTAGGCTACACCTTC.

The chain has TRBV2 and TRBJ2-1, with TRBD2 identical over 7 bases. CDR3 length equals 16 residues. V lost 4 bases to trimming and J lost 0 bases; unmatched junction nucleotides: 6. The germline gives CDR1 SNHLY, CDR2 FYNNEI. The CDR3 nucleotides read TGTGCCAGCAGTGGCAAACTAGCGAGCTCCTACAATGAGCAGTTCTTC. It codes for CASSGKLASSYNEQFF. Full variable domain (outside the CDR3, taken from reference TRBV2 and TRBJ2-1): EPEVTQTPSHQVTQMGQEVILRCVPISNHLYFYWYRQILGQKVEFLVSFYNNEISEKSEIFDDQFSVERPDGSNFTLKIRSTKLEDSAMYFCASSGKLASSYNEQFFGPGTRLTVL.

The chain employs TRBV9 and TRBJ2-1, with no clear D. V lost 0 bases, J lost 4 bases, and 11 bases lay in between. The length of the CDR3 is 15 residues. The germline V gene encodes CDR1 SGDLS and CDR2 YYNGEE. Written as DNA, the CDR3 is TGTGCCAGCAGCGTAGAAGGCCGTTCTTACAATGAGCAGTTCTTC. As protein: CASSVEGRSYNEQFF.

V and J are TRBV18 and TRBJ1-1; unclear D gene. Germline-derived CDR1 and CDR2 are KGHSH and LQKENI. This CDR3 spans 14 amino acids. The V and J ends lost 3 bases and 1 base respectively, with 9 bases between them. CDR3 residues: CASSPASRNTEAFF. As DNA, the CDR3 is TGTGCCAGCTCACCTGCTTCGCGGAACACTGAAGCTTTCTTT. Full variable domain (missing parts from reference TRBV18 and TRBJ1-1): NAGVMQNPRHLVRRRGQEARLRCSPMKGHSHVYWYRQLPEEGLKFMVYLQKENIIDESGMPKERFSAEFPKEGPSILRIQQVVRGDSAAYFCASSPASRNTEAFFGQGTRLTVV.

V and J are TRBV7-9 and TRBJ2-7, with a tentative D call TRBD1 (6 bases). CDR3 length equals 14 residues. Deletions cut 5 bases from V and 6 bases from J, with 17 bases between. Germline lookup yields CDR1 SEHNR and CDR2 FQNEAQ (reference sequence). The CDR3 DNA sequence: TGTGCCAGCAGCCTCCCAGGGGTTAAGGGCGAGCAGTACTTC. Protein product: CASSLPGVKGEQYF.

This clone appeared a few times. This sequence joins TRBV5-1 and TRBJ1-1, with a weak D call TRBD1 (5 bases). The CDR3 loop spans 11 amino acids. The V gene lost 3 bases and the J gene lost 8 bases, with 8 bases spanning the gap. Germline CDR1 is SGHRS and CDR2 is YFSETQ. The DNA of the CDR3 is TGCGCCAGCAGCTCGACAGAGGAAGCTTTCTTT. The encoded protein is CASSSTEEAFF. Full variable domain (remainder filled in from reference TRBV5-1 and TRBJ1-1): KAGVTQTPRYLIKTRGQQVTLSCSPISGHRSVSWYQQTPGQGLQFLFEYFSETQRNKGNFPGRFSGRQFSNSRSEMNVSTLELGDSALYLCASSSTEEAFFGQGTRLTVV.

CDR3 amino acids: CASSPRTGNGYTF. As DNA, the CDR3 is TGTGCCAGCAGTCCCCGGACAGGGAATGGCTACACCTTC. The rearrangement joins TRBV27 to TRBJ1-2; 8 bases match TRBD1. The J segment lost 6 bases and the V segment lost 5 bases, leaving 5 bases of the junction unmatched. The CDR3 runs 13 residues. Per germline, CDR1 MNHEY and CDR2 SMNVEV (reference sequence).

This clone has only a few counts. In nucleotides, the CDR3 is TGCGCCAGCAGCCAAGATGGACTAGCGAGGAATGAGCAGTTCTTC. This encodes CASSQDGLARNEQFF. This rearrangement joins TRBV4-3 to TRBJ2-1; TRBD2 matches 9 bases. Per the germline V gene, CDR1 is LGHNA and CDR2 is YSLEER. The length of the CDR3 is 15 residues. The V and J ends lost 0 bases and 7 bases, in that order; junction bases with no gene match: 4.

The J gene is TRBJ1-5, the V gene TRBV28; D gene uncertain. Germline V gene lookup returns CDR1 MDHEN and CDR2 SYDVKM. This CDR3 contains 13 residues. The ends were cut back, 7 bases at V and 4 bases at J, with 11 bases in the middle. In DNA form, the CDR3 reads TGTGCCAGCACCGTTTTAGGAAATCAGCCCCAGCATTTT. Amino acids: CASTVLGNQPQHF.

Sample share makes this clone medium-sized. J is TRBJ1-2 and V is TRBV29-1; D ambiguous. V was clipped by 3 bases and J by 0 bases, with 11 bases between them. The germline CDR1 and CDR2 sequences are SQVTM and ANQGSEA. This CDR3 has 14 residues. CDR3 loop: CSVEGQIANYGYTF. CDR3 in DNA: TGCAGCGTTGAGGGCCAGATAGCTAACTATGGCTACACCTTC.

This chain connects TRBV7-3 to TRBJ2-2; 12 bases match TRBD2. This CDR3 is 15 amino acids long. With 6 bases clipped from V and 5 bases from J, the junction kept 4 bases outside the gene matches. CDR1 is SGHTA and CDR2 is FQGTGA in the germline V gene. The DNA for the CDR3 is TGTGCCAGCAGTCCCGGACTAGCGGGAACCGGGGAGCTGTTTTTT. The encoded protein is CASSPGLAGTGELFF. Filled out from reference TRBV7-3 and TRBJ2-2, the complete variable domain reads GAGVSQTPSNKVTEKGKYVELRCDPISGHTALYWYRQSLGQGPEFLIYFQGTGAADDSGLPNDRFFAVRPEGSVSTLKIQRTERGDSAVYLCASSPGLAGTGELFFGEGSRLTVL.

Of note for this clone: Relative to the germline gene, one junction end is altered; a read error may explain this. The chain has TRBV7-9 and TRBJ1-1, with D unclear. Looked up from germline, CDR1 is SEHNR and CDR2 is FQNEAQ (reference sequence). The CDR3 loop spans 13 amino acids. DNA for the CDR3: TGCGCCAGCAGCCAAGGGCAAGGGAGATTGGCTTTCTTT. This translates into CASSQGQGRLAFF.

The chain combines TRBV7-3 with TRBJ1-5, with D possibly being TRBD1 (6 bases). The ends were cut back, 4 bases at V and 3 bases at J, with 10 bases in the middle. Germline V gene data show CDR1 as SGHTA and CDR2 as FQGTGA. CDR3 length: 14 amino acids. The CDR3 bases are TGTGCCAGCAGCTCAGGACAGCACAATCAGCCCCAGCATTTT. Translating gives CASSSGQHNQPQHF.

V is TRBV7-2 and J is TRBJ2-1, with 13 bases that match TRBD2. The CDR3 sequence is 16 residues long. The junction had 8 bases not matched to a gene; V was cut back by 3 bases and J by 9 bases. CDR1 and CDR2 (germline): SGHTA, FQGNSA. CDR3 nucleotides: TGTGCCAGCAGCTTTTTTGGGACTAGCGGGACTATTGAGCAGTTCTTC. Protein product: CASSFFGTSGTIEQFF.